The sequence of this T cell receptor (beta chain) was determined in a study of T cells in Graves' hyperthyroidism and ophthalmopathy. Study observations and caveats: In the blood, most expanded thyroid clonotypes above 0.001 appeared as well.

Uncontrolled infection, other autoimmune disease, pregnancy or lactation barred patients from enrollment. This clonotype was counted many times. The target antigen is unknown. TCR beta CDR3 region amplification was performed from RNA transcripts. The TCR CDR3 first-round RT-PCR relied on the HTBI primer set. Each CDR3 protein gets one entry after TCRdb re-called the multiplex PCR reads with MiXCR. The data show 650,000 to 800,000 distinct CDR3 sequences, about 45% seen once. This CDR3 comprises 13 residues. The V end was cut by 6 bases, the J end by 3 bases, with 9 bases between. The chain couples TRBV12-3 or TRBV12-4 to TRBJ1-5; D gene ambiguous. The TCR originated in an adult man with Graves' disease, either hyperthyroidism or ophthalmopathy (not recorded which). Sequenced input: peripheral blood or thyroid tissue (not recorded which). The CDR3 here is CASSLRYNQPQHF. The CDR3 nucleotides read TGTGCCAGCAGCCTTCGTTACAATCAGCCCCAGCATTTT.